Listed below are T cell receptor beta chains from one sample, sequenced in a study of identical twins. Each CDR3 protein gets one entry after TCRdb re-called the 5' RACE reads with MiXCR. The sample gives 350,000 or so distinct CDR3 sequences, about 10% of which show up once; more than 8% is in the top ten. The sequenced sample consisted of naive T cells sorted from blood. The receptors stem from a woman aged 50 to 60 in good health. Each CDR3 is given with its conserved first and last residue. A D gene is named only where the DNA matches it firmly. Size tells how often a clone was seen (once, few, many) or the class of an expanded clone, and some rows leave it out.

J | V | D | size | CDR3 | DNA
TRBJ2-5 | TRBV20-1 | - | - | CSASPGTYQETQYF | TGCAGTGCTAGCCCCGGGACATACCAAGAGACCCAGTACTTC
TRBJ2-3 | TRBV6-4 | TRBD2 | - | CASSDYAGASTDTQYF | TGTGCCAGCAGTGACTACGCGGGAGCGAGCACAGATACGCAGTATTTT
TRBJ2-5 | TRBV5-1 | TRBD2 | few | CASSWEGLAEETQYF | TGCGCCAGCAGCTGGGAGGGACTAGCAGAAGAGACCCAGTACTTC
TRBJ1-1 | TRBV6-6 | - | - | CASSIQGGAFF | TGTGCCAGCAGCATACAGGGTGGAGCTTTCTTT
TRBJ2-2 | TRBV6-1 | TRBD1 | - | CASKEGQGITGELFF | TGTGCCAGCAAAGAAGGACAGGGGATTACCGGGGAGCTGTTTTTT
TRBJ2-3 | TRBV4-2 | - | few | CASSQGGSTDTQYF | TGTGCCAGCAGCCAAGGGGGAAGCACAGATACGCAGTATTTT
TRBJ2-1 | TRBV14 | TRBD2 | many | CASRQTSGGYNEQFF | TGTGCCAGCAGGCAGACTAGCGGGGGCTACAATGAGCAGTTCTTC
TRBJ1-1 | TRBV3-1 | TRBD1 | - | CASSLRGQKRNTEAFF | TGTGCCAGCAGCCTCAGGGGGCAAAAACGGAACACTGAAGCTTTCTTT
TRBJ2-5 | TRBV4-2 | - | many | CASSPPGGGETQYF | TGTGCCAGCAGCCCCCCAGGGGGAGGAGAGACCCAGTACTTC
TRBJ2-5 | TRBV5-1 | - | many | CASSLARLAEQETQYF | TGCGCCAGCAGCTTGGCCCGGCTAGCTGAGCAAGAGACCCAGTACTTC
TRBJ1-1 | TRBV4-1 | - | few | CASSRKGSNLGATEAFF | TGCGCCAGCAGCCGAAAAGGGAGTAACCTTGGGGCCACTGAAGCTTTCTTT
TRBJ1-1 | TRBV4-1 | - | - | CASTRGGLKTEAFF | TGCGCCAGCACCCGGGGGGGTCTCAAGACTGAAGCTTTCTTT
TRBJ2-5 | TRBV6-1 | - | - | CASSVQRAQYF | TGTGCCAGCAGTGTTCAGCGGGCCCAGTACTTC
TRBJ2-1 | TRBV5-4 | TRBD1 | - | CASSTTGDSVSSYNEQFF | TGTGCCAGCAGCACTACAGGGGACAGCGTGAGCTCCTACAATGAGCAGTTCTTC
TRBJ2-6 | TRBV20-1 | - | - | CSAHYRGGGSGANVLTF | TGCAGTGCCCACTATAGGGGAGGGGGATCCGGGGCCAACGTCCTGACTTTC
TRBJ2-5 | TRBV6-5 | - | - | CATREGGQETQYF | TGTGCCACGAGGGAGGGGGGCCAAGAGACCCAGTACTTC
TRBJ2-1 | TRBV4-1 | - | many | CASSPNLWYGDNNEQFF | TGCGCCAGCAGCCCCAACTTATGGTATGGGGATAACAATGAGCAGTTCTTC
TRBJ2-2 | TRBV7-3 | TRBD2 | few | CASSLTSGAGELFF | TGTGCCAGCAGCTTAACGAGCGGGGCCGGGGAGCTGTTTTTT
TRBJ2-7 | TRBV18 | TRBD2 | few | CASSGDAGGSAYEQYF | TGTGCCAGCTCAGGGGACGCGGGAGGGTCCGCCTACGAGCAGTACTTC
TRBJ2-1 | TRBV11-2 | TRBD1 | few | CASSSLRGPDNEQFF | TGTGCCAGCAGCTCCTTGAGGGGGCCTGACAATGAGCAGTTCTTC
TRBJ2-1 | TRBV24-1 | - | few | CATSRGISYNEQFF | TGTGCCACCTCTCGGGGGATTTCCTACAATGAGCAGTTCTTC
TRBJ2-5 | TRBV9 | TRBD2 | few | CASSTSPASGRMGQETQYF | TGTGCCAGCAGCACCTCACCCGCTAGCGGGAGAATGGGCCAAGAGACCCAGTACTTC
TRBJ2-5 | TRBV7-3 | - | few | CASSLRGGGRTQYF | TGTGCCAGCAGCTTAAGAGGGGGAGGGCGGACCCAGTACTTC
TRBJ1-5 | TRBV12-3/TRBV12-4 | - | few | CASTQGIEPQHF | TGTGCCAGCACCCAGGGGATTGAGCCCCAGCATTTT
TRBJ2-2 | TRBV27 | TRBD1 | - | CASSLFLGGEGTGELFF | TGTGCCAGCAGTTTATTCTTAGGGGGCGAGGGCACCGGGGAGCTGTTTTTT
TRBJ1-5 | TRBV20-1 | - | few | CSVPRVQGQPQHF | TGCAGTGTTCCCAGGGTCCAGGGGCAGCCCCAGCATTTT
TRBJ1-2 | TRBV7-9 | - | few | CASSHGAIYGYTF | TGTGCCAGCAGCCATGGAGCAATCTATGGCTACACCTTC
TRBJ1-5 | TRBV12-3/TRBV12-4 | - | many | CASMGDGNQPQHF | TGTGCCAGCATGGGGGACGGGAATCAGCCCCAGCATTTT
TRBJ2-1 | TRBV12-3/TRBV12-4 | TRBD2 | many | CASTPALAGVNEQFF | TGTGCCAGCACGCCGGCACTAGCGGGAGTCAATGAGCAGTTCTTC
TRBJ2-3 | TRBV5-1 | TRBD2 | many | CASSFGLADSTDTQYF | TGCGCCAGCAGCTTCGGACTAGCGGATAGCACAGATACGCAGTATTTT
TRBJ2-5 | TRBV5-1 | - | few | CASSPSGDQETQYF | TGCGCCAGCAGCCCATCGGGGGACCAAGAGACCCAGTACTTC
TRBJ1-1 | TRBV5-1 | - | many | CASSLTTGQAEAFF | TGCGCCAGCAGCTTGACAACGGGGCAGGCCGAAGCTTTCTTT
TRBJ1-3 | TRBV19 | - | - | CASSIGGYAGNTIYF | TGTGCCAGTAGTATCGGCGGGTACGCTGGAAACACCATATATTTT
TRBJ1-1 | TRBV6-2/TRBV6-3 | - | few | CASSYSLPTEAFF | TGTGCCAGCAGTTACAGTCTTCCCACTGAAGCTTTCTTT
TRBJ2-1 | TRBV20-1 | TRBD2 | few | CSAPGTSGRRVPNYNEQFF | TGCAGTGCGCCCGGGACTAGCGGGAGGAGGGTTCCTAACTACAATGAGCAGTTCTTC
TRBJ1-5 | TRBV12-3/TRBV12-4 | - | many | CASRATGPGNQPQHF | TGTGCCAGCAGGGCTACAGGTCCAGGCAATCAGCCCCAGCATTTT
TRBJ1-1 | TRBV24-1 | - | few | CATSDSTAMNTEAFF | TGTGCCACCAGTGATTCAACAGCCATGAACACTGAAGCTTTCTTT
TRBJ2-1 | TRBV20-1 | TRBD2 | many | CSALAGNSNEQFF | TGCAGTGCTTTAGCGGGAAATTCCAATGAGCAGTTCTTC
TRBJ2-2 | TRBV7-9 | TRBD1 | - | CASSLDRGRNTGELFF | TGTGCCAGCAGCCTTGACAGGGGAAGGAACACCGGGGAGCTGTTTTTT
TRBJ2-7 | TRBV4-1 | - | few | CASSQDVAVRYEQYF | TGCGCCAGCAGCCAAGATGTGGCGGTGAGGTACGAGCAGTACTTC
TRBJ2-7 | TRBV6-5 | - | few | CATRITDGSYEQYF | TGTGCCACCAGAATTACGGACGGATCTTACGAGCAGTACTTC
TRBJ2-5 | TRBV19 | - | few | CASSIRAVGTQYF | TGTGCCAGTAGTATCCGGGCTGTGGGGACCCAGTACTTC
TRBJ2-1 | TRBV24-1 | TRBD2 | many | CATSGRLAEPPYNEQFF | TGTGCCACCAGTGGACGACTAGCGGAACCACCCTACAATGAGCAGTTCTTC
TRBJ2-5 | TRBV12-3/TRBV12-4 | - | - | CASSRYRVEETQYF | TGTGCCAGCAGCAGATACAGGGTGGAAGAGACCCAGTACTTC
TRBJ2-5 | TRBV5-1 | - | - | CASSLVGRDQETQYF | TGCGCCAGCAGCTTGGTGGGCAGGGACCAAGAGACCCAGTACTTC
TRBJ1-1 | TRBV10-3 | TRBD1 | - | CAIRGQGVGTEAFF | TGTGCCATCAGGGGACAGGGTGTGGGCACTGAAGCTTTCTTT
TRBJ2-5 | TRBV6-2/TRBV6-3 | - | many | CASRDDGALETQYF | TGTGCCAGCAGAGACGATGGGGCTCTAGAGACCCAGTACTTC
TRBJ2-1 | TRBV5-1 | TRBD2 | few | CASSSGGRLAGDNEQFF | TGCGCCAGCAGCTCCGGAGGTAGACTAGCGGGGGACAATGAGCAGTTCTTC
TRBJ2-3 | TRBV5-1 | TRBD1 | many | CASSLGKQGASVDTQYF | TGCGCCAGCAGCTTGGGAAAACAGGGGGCTAGTGTAGATACGCAGTATTTT
TRBJ2-3 | TRBV20-1 | TRBD2 | - | CSAGRPSGRIPDTQYF | TGCAGTGCAGGAAGGCCTAGCGGGAGGATACCAGATACGCAGTATTTT
TRBJ2-7 | TRBV12-3/TRBV12-4 | - | few | CASNEGFGEQYF | TGTGCCAGCAACGAGGGTTTTGGCGAGCAGTACTTC
TRBJ2-1 | TRBV24-1 | - | few | CATSGMRDSYNEQFF | TGTGCCACCAGCGGAATGCGCGACAGCTACAATGAGCAGTTCTTC
TRBJ1-1 | TRBV5-1 | - | few | CASSFVFGAEAFF | TGCGCCAGCAGCTTCGTCTTTGGAGCTGAAGCTTTCTTT